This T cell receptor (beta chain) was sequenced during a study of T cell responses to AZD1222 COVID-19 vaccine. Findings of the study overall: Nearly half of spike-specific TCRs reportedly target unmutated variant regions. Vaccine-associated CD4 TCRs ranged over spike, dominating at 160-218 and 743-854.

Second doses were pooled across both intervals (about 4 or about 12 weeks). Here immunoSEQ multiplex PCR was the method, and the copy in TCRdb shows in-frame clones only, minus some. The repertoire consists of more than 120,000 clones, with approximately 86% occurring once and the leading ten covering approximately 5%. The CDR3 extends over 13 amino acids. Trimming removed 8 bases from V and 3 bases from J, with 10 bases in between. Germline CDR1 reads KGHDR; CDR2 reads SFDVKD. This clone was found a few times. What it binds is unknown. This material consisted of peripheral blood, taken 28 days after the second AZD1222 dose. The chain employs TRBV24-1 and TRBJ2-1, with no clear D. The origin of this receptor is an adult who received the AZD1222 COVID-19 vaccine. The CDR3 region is CATTVAVYNEQFF. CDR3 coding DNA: TGTGCCACCACGGTTGCTGTCTACAATGAGCAGTTCTTC.